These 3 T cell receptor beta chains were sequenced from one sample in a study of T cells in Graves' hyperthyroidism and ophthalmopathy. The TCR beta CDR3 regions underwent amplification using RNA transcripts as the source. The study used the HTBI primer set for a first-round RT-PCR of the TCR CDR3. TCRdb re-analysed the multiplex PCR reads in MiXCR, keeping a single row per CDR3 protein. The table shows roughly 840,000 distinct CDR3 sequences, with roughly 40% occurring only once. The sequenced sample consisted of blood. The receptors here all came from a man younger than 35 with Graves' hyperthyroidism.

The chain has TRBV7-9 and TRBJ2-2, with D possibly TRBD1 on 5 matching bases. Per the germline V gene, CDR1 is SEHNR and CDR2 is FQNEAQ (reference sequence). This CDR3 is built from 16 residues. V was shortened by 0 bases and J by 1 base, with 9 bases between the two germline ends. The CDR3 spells CASSLAGHLNTGELFF. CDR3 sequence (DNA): TGTGCCAGCAGCTTAGCCGGACACCTGAACACCGGGGAGCTGTTTTTT.

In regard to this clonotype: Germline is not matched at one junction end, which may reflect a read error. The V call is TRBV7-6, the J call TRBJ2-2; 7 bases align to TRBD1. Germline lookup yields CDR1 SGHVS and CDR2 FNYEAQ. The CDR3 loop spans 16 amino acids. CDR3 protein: CASSFTGAGNTRELFF. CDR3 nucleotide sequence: TGTGCCAGCAGCTTTACAGGGGCTGGAAACACCAGGGAGCTGTTTTTT.

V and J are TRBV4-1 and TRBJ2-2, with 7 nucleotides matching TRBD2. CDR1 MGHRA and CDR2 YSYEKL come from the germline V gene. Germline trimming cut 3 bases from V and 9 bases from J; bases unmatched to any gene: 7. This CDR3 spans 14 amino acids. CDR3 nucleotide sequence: TGCGCCAGCAGCCATCCTTTAGCGGGCAGGGAGCTGTTTTTT. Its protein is CASSHPLAGRELFF.